Below, 25 T cell receptor beta chains from the same sample are listed, as sequenced in a study of shared clonotypes between healthy human individuals. Generated by immunoSEQ multiplex PCR, the TCRdb table keeps only in-frame clones and is missing some. The table has about 980,000 clones, over 75% seen once. The sequenced sample consisted of memory CD4+ T cells sorted from blood. Noted subset: CD45RA-negative fraction. The receptors shown here come from a man between 18 and 29 years old in good health.

DNA of the CDR3: TGCGCCAGCAGCCGATCGAACTTAGATACGCAGTATTTT. Translation gives CASSRSNLDTQYF. The chain uses TRBV4-3 and TRBJ2-3; D is ambiguous. The CDR3 has 13 residues. Germline CDR1 is LGHNA and CDR2 is YSLEER. V was cut by 4 bases and J by 5 bases, with 10 bases left in between.

The V call is TRBV11-2, the J call TRBJ2-2; no definite D call. Germline V gene lookup returns CDR1 SGHAT and CDR2 FQNNGV. V was clipped by 5 bases and J by 8 bases, with 9 bases between them. The CDR3 runs 12 residues. CDR3 sequence reads: CASSRTLGELFF. The CDR3 coding sequence is TGTGCCAGCAGCCGTACGTTGGGGGAGCTGTTTTTT.

V gene TRBV7-2 combines with J gene TRBJ1-3, with a possible D match to TRBD1 (5 bases). The CDR3 has 16 amino acids. Germline CDR1 is SGHTA and CDR2 is FQGNSA. V lost 1 base, J lost 3 bases, and 13 bases lay in between. The CDR3 is CASSLGTTSIGNTIYF. Here the CDR3 DNA reads TGTGCCAGCAGCTTAGGGACAACTTCTATTGGAAACACCATATATTTT.

J is TRBJ2-5 and V is TRBV5-1; 12 bases line up with TRBD2. The J segment lost 5 bases and the V segment lost 0 bases, leaving 5 bases of the junction unmatched. Germline CDR1 SGHRS, CDR2 YFSETQ. This CDR3 is 16 amino acids long. The CDR3 DNA follows: TGCGCCAGCAGCTTGGAACTAGCGGGGGGATGGGAGACCCAGTACTTC. Protein product: CASSLELAGGWETQYF.

V is TRBV10-2 and J is TRBJ2-7; D remains unclear. The CDR3 covers 13 residues. Germline lookup yields CDR1 WSHSY and CDR2 SAAADI. Trimming removed 0 bases from V and 6 bases from J, with 9 bases in between. CDR3 coding DNA: TGCGCCAGCAGTGAGTCGAGGTCGGGCGAGCAGTACTTC. Encoded protein: CASSESRSGEQYF.

The chain links TRBV19 to TRBJ1-1; 7 positions agree with TRBD1. Unmatched junction bases numbered 3, after V lost 5 bases and J lost 0 bases. Germline V gene data show CDR1 as LNHDA and CDR2 as SQIVND (reference sequence). The CDR3 has 14 residues. This CDR3 reads CASSFRGVNTEAFF. The DNA of the CDR3 is TGTGCCAGTAGTTTCAGGGGGGTGAACACTGAAGCTTTCTTT.

This clone was seen a handful of times. V gene TRBV6-6 combines with J gene TRBJ1-6; weak D call: TRBD1 (5 bases). Germline CDR1 MNHNY, CDR2 SVGAGI (reference sequence). The CDR3 is 13 amino acids. Trimming removed 7 bases at V and 9 bases at J, with 13 bases between. For the CDR3, the DNA is TGTGCCAGCACTTCCATCGGGACTTCACCCCTCCACTTT. Residues: CASTSIGTSPLHF.

The chain carries TRBV5-6 and TRBJ1-6; 9 bases map to TRBD1. J gave up 7 bases and V 6 bases, and 5 bases lay outside the gene matches. Germline V gene lookup returns CDR1 SGHDT and CDR2 YYEEEE. This CDR3 has 14 residues. CDR3 protein: CASTRDRANSPLHF. CDR3 in DNA: TGTGCCAGCACCCGGGACAGGGCCAATTCACCCCTCCACTTT.

With regard to this clone: The same CDR3 also results from other DNA sequences found in this sample. The DNA for the CDR3 is TGTGCCAGCAGCTTTGGGGGGCCGGAGACCCAGTACTTC. It yields the protein CASSFGGPETQYF. The gene calls are TRBV7-2 and TRBJ2-5; either TRBD1 or TRBD2 may supply D (6 bases each). Trimming cost V 3 bases and J 5 bases, with 10 bases left between them. CDR1 is SGHTA and CDR2 is FQGNSA in the germline V gene. This CDR3 spans 13 amino acids. Together with reference TRBV7-2 and TRBJ2-5, the CDR3 gives the full variable domain: GAGVSQSPSNKVTEKGKDVELRCDPISGHTALYWYRQSLGQGLEFLIYFQGNSAPDKSGLPSDRFSAERTGGSVSTLTIQRTQQEDSAVYLCASSFGGPETQYFGPGTRLLVL.

This chain joins TRBV6-1 and TRBJ2-2, with D possibly TRBD2 on 5 matching bases. The germline V and J ends were trimmed by 4 bases and 0 bases, with 12 bases remaining between them. From germline, CDR1 is MNHNS and CDR2 SASEGT. The CDR3 consists of 16 residues. The CDR3 nucleotides read TGTGCCAGCAGTGGGACTTGGTTCGCGAACACCGGGGAGCTGTTTTTT. Its protein is CASSGTWFANTGELFF.

This chain connects TRBV6-6 to TRBJ1-2; D is perhaps TRBD1 (6 bases). Germline assignment: CDR1 MNHNY and CDR2 SVGAGI (reference sequence). The V gene lost 6 bases and the J gene lost 4 bases, with 15 bases spanning the gap. The CDR3 totals 14 residues. CDR3 bases: TGTGCCAGCAGAGAAACAGGGTATGGCTATGGCTACACCTTC. This encodes CASRETGYGYGYTF.

This sequence joins TRBV11-3 and TRBJ1-3; D is ambiguous. Germline V gene lookup returns CDR1 SGHNT and CDR2 YENEEA. V lost 0 bases and J lost 1, with 7 bases in between. This CDR3 has 15 residues. The DNA of the CDR3 is TGTGCCAGCAGCTTAGACGGGAATTCTGGAAACACCATATATTTT. Encoded protein: CASSLDGNSGNTIYF. The full variable domain, with the rest looked up from reference TRBV11-3 and TRBJ1-3, is EAGVVQSPRYKIIEKKQPVAFWCNPISGHNTLYWYLQNLGQGPELLIRYENEEAVDDSQLPKDRFSAERLKGVDSTLKIQPAELGDSAVYLCASSLDGNSGNTIYFGEGSWLTVV.

In this sample, this clone turned up many times. This chain uses TRBV30 with TRBJ1-2; 7 nucleotides line up with TRBD1. V was clipped by 0 bases and J by 7 bases; unmatched bases: 17. Looked up from germline, CDR1 is GTSNPN and CDR2 is SVGIG (reference sequence). This CDR3 is 17 amino acids long. CDR3 bases: TGTGCCTGGAGTGTACCCTATAAAACAGGGGTCGGTGGTGGCTACACCTTC. Its protein is CAWSVPYKTGVGGGYTF.

The rearrangement links TRBV21-1 to TRBJ2-6; TRBD2 is the table's D call, not checked against the DNA. TRBV21-1 is marked as a pseudogene. The CDR3 has 19 amino acids. The chain's CDR3 is CASSHRPSGRGAGANVLTF. CDR3 DNA sequence: TGTGCCAGCAGCCACAGACCTAGCGGGAGAGGGGCTGGGGCCAACGTCCTGACTTTC.

The genes are TRBV5-1 and TRBJ1-1; no firm D call. V was pared by 3 bases and J by 4 bases, with 13 bases between. The CDR3 totals 14 residues. The V gene's germline CDR1 is SGHRS and CDR2 YFSETQ. The CDR3 DNA sequence: TGCGCCAGCAGCTCAGACTACCCGGGCACTGAAGCTTTCTTT. This encodes CASSSDYPGTEAFF.

This chain joins TRBV5-1 and TRBJ2-3; possible D gene TRBD1, 5 bases. Germline V CDR1 and CDR2: SGHRS, YFSETQ. With 0 bases removed from V and 2 bases from J, the gap between germline ends came to 13 bases. The CDR3 covers 16 residues. As DNA, the CDR3 is TGCGCCAGCAGCTTGGCCGCAGGGCCCACCACAGATACGCAGTATTTT. This codes for CASSLAAGPTTDTQYF.

To note about this clone: The same CDR3 is also encoded by other DNA sequences in this sample. J is TRBJ2-2 and V is TRBV10-3; D not resolved. This CDR3 region has 12 residues. Germline CDR1 and CDR2: ENHRY and SYGVKD. V was pared by 3 bases and J by 6 bases, with 5 bases between. The CDR3 nucleotides are TGTGCCATCAGTGACGGGCCCGGGGAGCTGTTTTTT. Its protein product is CAISDGPGELFF.

This clone has a count of ten or more. V gene TRBV7-2 combines with J gene TRBJ1-2; a weak D match, TRBD1 (5 bases). The CDR3 runs 14 residues. Germline lookup yields CDR1 SGHTA and CDR2 FQGNSA. V lost 4 bases and J lost 4, with 13 bases in between. In nucleotides, the CDR3 is TGTGCCAGCAGCTGGGACGCCGGGAGCTATGGCTACACCTTC. Translated: CASSWDAGSYGYTF. Filled out from reference TRBV7-2 and TRBJ1-2, the complete variable domain reads GAGVSQSPSNKVTEKGKDVELRCDPISGHTALYWYRQSLGQGLEFLIYFQGNSAPDKSGLPSDRFSAERTGGSVSTLTIQRTQQEDSAVYLCASSWDAGSYGYTFGSGTRLTVV.

The V call is TRBV28, the J call TRBJ1-4; the match to TRBD1 covers 9 bases. Trimming at V came to 8 bases and at J to 8 bases, leaving 6 bases not matched to a gene. The CDR3 spans 13 residues. Per germline, CDR1 MDHEN and CDR2 SYDVKM. The CDR3 loop reads CASQQGAEEKLFF. CDR3 DNA: TGTGCCAGCCAACAGGGGGCAGAGGAAAAACTGTTTTTT.

A few counts support this clone. V gene TRBV5-4 combines with J gene TRBJ2-3, with D tentatively TRBD2 (6 bases). Germline CDR1 is SGHNT and CDR2 is YYREEE (reference sequence). The CDR3 consists of 15 residues. Trimming removed 4 bases at V and 4 bases at J, with 16 bases between. The CDR3 DNA sequence: TGTGCCAGCAGCCTGGAGGGCCTTCGCCCAGATACGCAGTATTTT. This encodes CASSLEGLRPDTQYF. Based on the CDR3 plus reference TRBV5-4 and TRBJ2-3, the full variable domain is ETGVTQSPTHLIKTRGQQVTLRCSSQSGHNTVSWYQQALGQGPQFIFQYYREEENGRGNFPPRFSGLQFPNYSSELNVNALELDDSALYLCASSLEGLRPDTQYFGPGTRLTVL.

The J gene is TRBJ2-3, the V gene TRBV14; 14 nucleotides line up with TRBD2. The CDR3 extends over 16 amino acids. The V segment lost 4 bases and the J segment 2 bases; nucleotides outside the gene matches: 2. CDR1 and CDR2 (germline): SGHDN, FVKESK. CDR3 DNA sequence: TGTGCCAGCAGCCTGGGACTAGCGGGGGACACAGATACGCAGTATTTT. The encoded protein is CASSLGLAGDTDTQYF.

The genes are TRBV6-1 and TRBJ1-5, with TRBD1 identical over 7 bases. With 3 bases clipped from V and 1 base from J, the junction kept 12 bases outside the gene matches. Germline V gene lookup returns CDR1 MNHNS and CDR2 SASEGT. This CDR3 is built from 18 residues. CDR3 coding DNA: TGTGCCAGCAGTGACCGACAGGGATCCTCTATAAGCAATCAGCCCCAGCATTTT. As protein: CASSDRQGSSISNQPQHF.

This clone was detected only once. The J gene is TRBJ2-1, the V gene TRBV19; 10 bases match TRBD2. This CDR3 is built from 16 residues. Germline V gene sequence: CDR1 LNHDA, CDR2 SQIVND (reference sequence). V lost 8 bases to trimming and J lost 2 bases; unmatched junction nucleotides: 9. CDR3 sequence reads: CASSQAGGVTYNEQFF. DNA for the CDR3: TGTGCCAGTTCTCAAGCGGGAGGGGTAACCTACAATGAGCAGTTCTTC.

The chain employs TRBV7-3 and TRBJ1-2; no definite D call. Germline loops: CDR1 SGHTA, CDR2 FQGTGA. Between the trimmed V and J ends, which lost 2 bases and 4 bases, there was a span of 5 bases. The CDR3 totals 12 residues. The CDR3 DNA is TGTGCCAGCAGCTTAGAAGGCTATGGCTACACCTTC. Its translation is CASSLEGYGYTF.

The chain combines TRBV6-6 with TRBJ1-1, with D possibly TRBD1 on 5 matching bases. V was trimmed by 5 bases and J by 5 bases, leaving 15 bases between them. The CDR3 covers 14 residues. CDR1 and CDR2 (germline): MNHNY, SVGAGI (reference sequence). The DNA for the CDR3 is TGTGCCAGCAGTCTCCGGGACGGAGGTACTGAAGCTTTCTTT. Its protein product is CASSLRDGGTEAFF.